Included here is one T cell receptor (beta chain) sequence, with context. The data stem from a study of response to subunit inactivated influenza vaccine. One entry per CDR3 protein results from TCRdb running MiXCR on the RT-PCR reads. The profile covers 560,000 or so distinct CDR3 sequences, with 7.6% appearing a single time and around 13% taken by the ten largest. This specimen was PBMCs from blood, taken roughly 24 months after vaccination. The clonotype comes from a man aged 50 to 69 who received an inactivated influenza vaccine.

CDR3 DNA sequence: TGTGCCAGCAGCTTGGGGGGGGCCGGGGCGAATACGCAGTATTTT. This codes for CASSLGGAGANTQYF. The rearrangement uses TRBV7-3 and TRBJ2-3; D is perhaps TRBD2 (7 bases). V lost 3 bases, J lost 7 bases, and 17 bases lay in between. The germline CDR1 and CDR2 sequences are SGHTA and FQGTGA. The CDR3 sequence is 15 residues long. Filled out from reference TRBV7-3 and TRBJ2-3, the complete variable domain reads GAGVSQTPSNKVTEKGKYVELRCDPISGHTALYWYRQSLGQGPEFLIYFQGTGAADDSGLPNDRFFAVRPEGSVSTLKIQRTERGDSAVYLCASSLGGAGANTQYFGPGTRLTVL.